The 16 T cell receptor beta chains below were found in one sample sequenced in a study of T cells in Graves' hyperthyroidism and ophthalmopathy. Amplification of TCR beta CDR3 regions was performed using RNA transcripts as template. The HTBI set primed first-round TCR CDR3 RT-PCR. TCRdb re-called the multiplex PCR reads with MiXCR, one entry per CDR3 protein. The table lists around 690,000 distinct CDR3 sequences, approximately 15% of them singletons. The sequencing sample was made of blood. These TCRs come from a man aged 50 or older with Graves' hyperthyroidism.

V is TRBV12-3 or TRBV12-4 and J is TRBJ2-2; tentative D call: TRBD1 (6 bases). CDR3 size: 18 residues. Between the trimmed V and J ends, which lost 0 bases and 0 bases, there was a span of 14 bases. The CDR3 is CASSLARGQGTNTGELFF. The CDR3 DNA follows: TGTGCCAGCAGTTTAGCGAGGGGACAAGGGACGAACACCGGGGAGCTGTTTTTT.

This clonotype was observed at least ten times. The J gene is TRBJ2-3, the V gene TRBV7-3; D unclear. This CDR3 is built from 14 residues. Germline assignment: CDR1 SGHTA and CDR2 FQGTGA. Trimming pared 5 bases from V and 4 bases from J, leaving 13 bases between. CDR3 coding DNA: TGTGCCAGCAGCCCTACGAGATCCCCAGATACGCAGTATTTT. Translating it yields CASSPTRSPDTQYF.

In its sample, this clonotype was seen many times. This rearrangement joins TRBV30 to TRBJ2-7; 7 bases agree with TRBD2. V lost 3 bases, J lost 3 bases, and 8 bases stayed unmatched. The germline gives CDR1 GTSNPN, CDR2 SVGIG (reference sequence). This CDR3 is 14 amino acids long. The CDR3 DNA reads TGTGCCTGGAGAACCGGCGGGAGTGTCTACGAGCAGTACTTC. It specifies CAWRTGGSVYEQYF.

This clonotype was seen at least ten times. The chain is built from TRBV11-2 and TRBJ2-1; TRBD2 matches 10 bases. V lost 6 bases to trimming and J lost 4 bases; unmatched junction nucleotides: 6. Germline V lookup: CDR1 SGHAT, CDR2 FQNNGV. The CDR3 extends over 15 amino acids. The chain's CDR3 is CASRVSGRDYNEQFF. The CDR3 bases are TGTGCCAGCAGGGTCAGCGGGAGGGATTACAATGAGCAGTTCTTC.

In the case of this clonotype: A read error may explain this, as a much larger clone is one base away. V and J are TRBV30 and TRBJ2-7; 9 bases are a match to TRBD1. The V gene end was trimmed by 3 bases and the J gene end by 6 bases; junction bases not matched to a gene: 9. Looked up from germline, CDR1 is GTSNPN and CDR2 is SVGIG (reference sequence). The CDR3 has 14 amino acids. In nucleotides, the CDR3 is TGTGCCTGGAGGCTCCGGGACAGGGCGAGCGAGCAGTACTTC. Translating gives CAWRLRDRASEQYF. The full variable domain, its missing parts supplied by reference TRBV30 and TRBJ2-7, is SQTIHQWPATLVQPVGSPLSLECTVEGTSNPNLYWYRQAAGRGLQLLFYSVGIGQISSEVPQNLSASRPQDRQFILSSKKLLLSDSGFYLCAWRLRDRASEQYFGPGTRLTVT.

This clonotype turned up a few times. V gene TRBV3-1 combines with J gene TRBJ1-3; D remains unclear. Per the germline V gene, CDR1 is LGHDT and CDR2 is YNNKEL (reference sequence). The CDR3 consists of 13 residues. Trimming cost V 2 bases and J 4 bases, with 6 bases left between them. The CDR3, as DNA: TGTGCCAGCAGCCAACCAGGCGGAAACACCATATATTTT. Translated: CASSQPGGNTIYF.

The chain links TRBV4-2 to TRBJ2-1; D not resolved. This CDR3 comprises 15 residues. Germline V gene sequence: CDR1 LGHNA, CDR2 YNFKEQ. Trimming removed 0 bases from V and 5 bases from J, with 11 bases in between. The CDR3 here is CASSQERLSNNEQFF. In DNA form, the CDR3 reads TGTGCCAGCAGCCAAGAGCGGTTAAGCAACAATGAGCAGTTCTTC.

The table lists this clonotype with a few counts. This chain uses TRBV6-5 with TRBJ1-1; D call uncertain. Looked up from germline, CDR1 is MNHEY and CDR2 is SVGAGI. This CDR3 contains 16 residues. V lost 0 bases and J 5 bases, leaving 16 bases between the germline ends. The CDR3 sequence: CASSYSVEGTRTEAFF. CDR3 nucleotide sequence: TGTGCCAGCAGTTACTCGGTAGAGGGCACACGGACTGAAGCTTTCTTT.

In this sample, this clonotype turned up many times. At one end the junction does not follow the germline gene, possibly because of a read error. The chain uses TRBV6-5 and TRBJ2-2; D is ambiguous. The length of the CDR3 is 13 residues. From germline, CDR1 is MNHEY and CDR2 SVGAGI. CDR3 DNA sequence: TGTGCCAGCAGATACTATAGCACCGGGGAGCTGTTTTTT. Translating gives CASRYYSTGELFF.

The chain couples TRBV7-9 to TRBJ2-5; D ambiguous. Germline V lookup: CDR1 SEHNR, CDR2 FQNEAQ (reference sequence). The CDR3 extends over 14 amino acids. V dropped 5 bases and J dropped 1 base, with 11 bases sitting between them. The CDR3 reads CASSHGPFQETQYF. DNA of the CDR3: TGTGCCAGCAGCCACGGGCCGTTCCAAGAGACCCAGTACTTC.

Ten or more counts support this clonotype. The V and J genes are TRBV27 and TRBJ2-5; 7 bases line up with TRBD2. CDR1 and CDR2 (germline): MNHEY, SMNVEV (reference sequence). Unmatched junction bases numbered 9, after V lost 7 bases and J lost 1 base. The CDR3 consists of 15 residues. CDR3 protein: CASTYWGGSQETQYF. CDR3 coding DNA: TGTGCCAGCACCTATTGGGGAGGGTCCCAAGAGACCCAGTACTTC.

This clonotype came up a few times. The J gene is TRBJ2-7, the V gene TRBV30; 10 bases align to TRBD2. Trimming took 8 bases from V and 4 from J; bases not matched to a gene: 5. The germline CDR1 and CDR2 sequences are GTSNPN and SVGIG (reference sequence). The CDR3 totals 12 residues. CDR3 in amino acids: CARSGRGYEQYF. The DNA for the CDR3 is TGTGCCCGAAGCGGGAGGGGGTACGAGCAGTACTTC. Filled out from reference TRBV30 and TRBJ2-7, the complete variable domain reads SQTIHQWPATLVQPVGSPLSLECTVEGTSNPNLYWYRQAAGRGLQLLFYSVGIGQISSEVPQNLSASRPQDRQFILSSKKLLLSDSGFYLCARSGRGYEQYFGPGTRLTVT.

This sequence joins TRBV19 and TRBJ1-2; D not resolved. Germline V gene data show CDR1 as LNHDA and CDR2 as SQIVND (reference sequence). The ends were cut back, 7 bases at V and 6 bases at J, with 15 bases in the middle. The CDR3 sequence is 13 residues long. CDR3 residues: CASNRAKVDGYTF. CDR3 nucleotides: TGTGCCAGTAATAGGGCAAAGGTGGATGGCTACACCTTC.

This clonotype was recorded a few times. The chain joins TRBV6-5 to TRBJ2-7, with D possibly being TRBD1 or TRBD2 (6 bases each). The CDR3 is 14 amino acids. With 2 bases removed from V and 2 bases from J, the gap between germline ends came to 10 bases. Looked up from germline, CDR1 is MNHEY and CDR2 is SVGAGI. Here the CDR3 reads CASSYGGRTYEQYF. CDR3 nucleotide sequence: TGTGCCAGCAGTTACGGGGGGCGCACCTACGAGCAGTACTTC.

This clonotype occurred many times. V usage is TRBV12-3 or TRBV12-4 and J usage is TRBJ1-1; D is uncertain. The CDR3 covers 13 residues. Trimming shortened V by 3 bases and J by 1 base, and 6 bases separated the two germline ends. The CDR3 DNA sequence: TGTGCCAGCAGTTTCAGGACGAACACTGAAGCTTTCTTT. Residues: CASSFRTNTEAFF.

This clonotype occurred a few times. This rearrangement joins TRBV6-2 or TRBV6-3 to TRBJ1-1; D gene unclear. This CDR3 contains 12 residues. V lost 4 bases to trimming and J lost 12 bases, with 15 bases between them. Germline V gene lookup returns CDR1 MNHEY and CDR2 SVGEGT. CDR3 nucleotide sequence: TGTGCCAGCAGTTCGGGCTTCCTCTTGACTTTCTTT. This encodes CASSSGFLLTFF.